The 17 T cell receptor beta chains below all came from one sample that was sequenced in a study of identical twins. Using its own MiXCR run on the 5' RACE reads, TCRdb lists one record per CDR3 protein. This repertoire shows about 470,000 distinct CDR3 sequences, 24% found once; its top ten account for about 2.9%. The same data also went into a second study, on T cells expressing NK-cell markers.

Sequencing was done on a sample of CD4+ T cells sorted from blood. The receptors here all came from a woman aged 18-29 years in good health.

This clonotype has just a few counts. The chain joins TRBV6-1 to TRBJ2-3, with 9 positions matching TRBD2. Trimming cost V 8 bases and J 0 bases; bases outside gene matches: 9. This CDR3 has 16 residues. Germline V gene lookup returns CDR1 MNHNS and CDR2 SASEGT. The CDR3 loop is CASRPQAGGSTDTQYF. The CDR3 nucleotides are TGTGCCAGCCGACCTCAAGCGGGAGGAAGCACAGATACGCAGTATTTT.

V usage is TRBV7-2 and J usage is TRBJ1-1, with TRBD1 matching over 8 bases. J lost 10 bases, V lost 5 bases, and 9 bases had no gene match. Per the germline V gene, CDR1 is SGHTA and CDR2 is FQGNSA. This CDR3 is 13 amino acids long. In DNA form, the CDR3 reads TGTGCCAGCAGCGGGCAGGGGGCTGGGGTAGCTTTCTTT. Protein sequence: CASSGQGAGVAFF. The full variable domain, rest sourced from reference TRBV7-2 and TRBJ1-1, is GAGVSQSPSNKVTEKGKDVELRCDPISGHTALYWYRQSLGQGLEFLIYFQGNSAPDKSGLPSDRFSAERTGGSVSTLTIQRTQQEDSAVYLCASSGQGAGVAFFGQGTRLTVV.

This clonotype came up a few times. The chain combines TRBV12-3 or TRBV12-4 with TRBJ1-6; D is ambiguous. CDR3 length: 14 amino acids. Deletions cut 4 bases from V and 7 bases from J, with 11 bases between. The CDR3 nucleotides are TGTGCCAGCAGTTACCAACGGCAGAATTCACCCCTCCACTTT. This translates into CASSYQRQNSPLHF.

V is TRBV15 and J is TRBJ1-2; TRBD1 might be the D (5 bases). Germline CDR1 and CDR2: LNHNV and YYDKDF (reference sequence). The length of the CDR3 is 13 residues. With 4 bases removed from V and 4 bases from J, the gap between germline ends came to 10 bases. CDR3 sequence: CATSIPGSYGYTF. The CDR3 nucleotides are TGTGCCACCAGCATCCCAGGGTCCTATGGCTACACCTTC. The full variable domain, in which reference TRBV15 and TRBJ1-2 provide the parts outside the CDR3, is DAMVIQNPRYQVTQFGKPVTLSCSQTLNHNVMYWYQQKSSQAPKLLFHYYDKDFNNEADTPDNFQSRRPNTSFCFLDIRSPGLGDTAMYLCATSIPGSYGYTFGSGTRLTVV.

CDR3 protein: CASSLMGSSGNTIYF. In nucleotides, the CDR3 is TGTGCCAGCAGCTTAATGGGAAGCTCTGGAAACACCATATATTTT. The chain recombines TRBV7-9 with TRBJ1-3; D remains ambiguous. Germline V gene sequence: CDR1 SEHNR, CDR2 FQNEAQ (reference sequence). This CDR3 is built from 15 residues. Trimming stripped 2 bases from V and 0 bases from J, with 8 bases between. The full variable domain, with the rest looked up from reference TRBV7-9 and TRBJ1-3, is DTGVSQNPRHKITKRGQNVTFRCDPISEHNRLYWYRQTLGQGPEFLTYFQNEAQLEKSRLLSDRFSAERPKGSFSTLEIQRTEQGDSAMYLCASSLMGSSGNTIYFGEGSWLTVV.

This chain connects TRBV7-8 to TRBJ2-1, with 9 bases identical to TRBD1. V lost 5 bases, J lost 10 bases, and 12 bases stayed unmatched. Germline CDR1 is SGHVS and CDR2 is FQNEAQ. This CDR3 has 15 residues. The CDR3 loop reads CASSPGTGRRREQFF. The CDR3 nucleotides read TGTGCCAGCAGCCCCGGGACAGGGAGACGCCGGGAGCAGTTCTTC.

The table lists this clonotype with many counts. This rearrangement joins TRBV27 to TRBJ1-6; 9 bases fit TRBD1. This CDR3 is built from 13 residues. Unmatched junction bases numbered 3, after V lost 8 bases and J lost 7 bases. The V gene's germline CDR1 is MNHEY and CDR2 SMNVEV (reference sequence). The CDR3 coding sequence is TGTGCCAGCGGGACAGGGCCAAATTCACCCCTCCACTTT. It specifies CASGTGPNSPLHF.

This clonotype showed up just once. V usage is TRBV3-1 and J usage is TRBJ2-7, with D possibly TRBD1 on 5 matching bases. Germline CDR1 and CDR2: LGHDT and YNNKEL (reference sequence). V was cut by 2 bases and J by 4 bases, with 12 bases left in between. This CDR3 has 14 amino acids. CDR3 amino acids: CASSQSVREYEQYF. As DNA, the CDR3 is TGTGCCAGCAGCCAATCCGTCAGGGAATACGAGCAGTACTTC.

The chain uses TRBV7-2 and TRBJ1-2, with TRBD1 as a possible D gene (6 bases). The length of the CDR3 is 14 residues. CDR1 and CDR2 (germline): SGHTA, FQGNSA. Trimming removed 5 bases at V and 4 bases at J, with 14 bases between. The CDR3 loop reads CASSPPGVTYGYTF. In nucleotides, the CDR3 is TGTGCCAGCAGCCCCCCAGGGGTGACCTATGGCTACACCTTC.

The V gene is TRBV3-1, the J gene TRBJ1-2; a weak D match, TRBD1 (5 bases). V was shortened by 1 base and J by 5 bases, with 11 bases between the two germline ends. CDR3 size: 14 residues. Germline V CDR1 and CDR2: LGHDT, YNNKEL (reference sequence). CDR3 nucleotide sequence: TGTGCCAGCAGCCAAGGAATGGGGGGGTATGGCTACACCTTC. This codes for CASSQGMGGYGYTF.

This clonotype has only a few counts. The CDR3 nucleotides read TGTGCCAGCAAGCTGACAGCTTTTAACACTGAAGCTTTCTTT. Protein: CASKLTAFNTEAFF. The chain is built from TRBV12-3 or TRBV12-4 and TRBJ1-1; D possibly corresponds to TRBD1 (5 bases). This CDR3 is built from 14 residues. Trimming took 7 bases from V and 2 from J, leaving 14 bases between them.

This clonotype was detected only a few times. The chain recombines TRBV20-1 with TRBJ2-1; D might be TRBD2 (5 bases). The CDR3 is 14 amino acids. Germline values: CDR1 DFQATT, CDR2 SNEGSKA (reference sequence). With 1 base removed from V and 6 bases from J, the gap between germline ends came to 13 bases. CDR3 sequence reads: CSARVRGPGNEQFF. DNA of the CDR3: TGCAGTGCTAGAGTGAGAGGGCCGGGCAATGAGCAGTTCTTC.

The chain joins TRBV5-5 to TRBJ2-1, with D unclear. Germline V gene sequence: CDR1 SGHKS, CDR2 YYEKEE (reference sequence). With 2 bases removed from V and 4 bases from J, the gap between germline ends came to 13 bases. This CDR3 has 15 amino acids. CDR3: CASSFIPFSYNEQFF. The CDR3 nucleotides are TGTGCCAGCAGCTTTATTCCCTTCTCGTACAATGAGCAGTTCTTC.

This clonotype was counted between two and nine times. This chain connects TRBV30 to TRBJ1-5, with D uncertain. CDR1 and CDR2 from the germline V gene are GTSNPN and SVGIG (reference sequence). Trimming cost V 2 bases and J 6 bases, with 11 bases left between them. The CDR3 is 13 residues long. CDR3 sequence: CAWSQQPGQPQHF. The CDR3 region has the DNA TGTGCCTGGAGTCAACAGCCGGGTCAGCCCCAGCATTTT.

The chain is built from TRBV20-1 and TRBJ2-7; D is possibly TRBD1 or TRBD2 (6 bases each). This CDR3 is 14 amino acids long. Between the trimmed V and J ends, which lost 6 bases and 5 bases, there was a span of 20 bases. The germline gives CDR1 DFQATT, CDR2 SNEGSKA (reference sequence). CDR3 sequence reads: CSARPGGPGDEQYF. For the CDR3, the DNA is TGCAGTGCCAGACCAGGAGGGCCAGGGGACGAGCAGTACTTC.

This clonotype was recorded a few times. The rearrangement links TRBV10-3 to TRBJ1-2; D perhaps matches TRBD1 (5 bases). This CDR3 has 13 amino acids. CDR1 ENHRY and CDR2 SYGVKD come from the germline V gene. V lost 5 bases and J 7 bases, leaving 14 bases between the germline ends. The DNA of the CDR3 is TGTGCCATCAGTTCACCGGGGCGCGCTGGCTACACCTTC. Its protein product is CAISSPGRAGYTF.

This clonotype was found many times. The chain has TRBV12-3 or TRBV12-4 and TRBJ2-7, with 9 bases identical to TRBD1. With 5 bases clipped from V and 1 base from J, the junction kept 6 bases outside the gene matches. The CDR3 is 15 amino acids. The CDR3 protein is CASSPRQGGSYEQYF. CDR3 in DNA: TGTGCCAGCAGTCCACGACAGGGGGGTTCCTACGAGCAGTACTTC.